The 27 T cell receptor beta chains given below trace back to one sample, sequenced in a study of early T cells in non-severe SARS-CoV-2 infection. TCRdb reprocessed the 5' RACE reads via MiXCR and lists one record per CDR3 protein. Of just over 95,000 distinct CDR3 sequences in the sample, approximately 11% were seen once. Sequenced material: whole blood. These receptors all stem from an adult who was a healthcare worker with PCR-confirmed SARS-CoV-2 infection or an uninfected control (not recorded which).

The chain links TRBV7-2 to TRBJ2-3; D possibly corresponds to TRBD1 (6 bases). The germline CDR1 and CDR2 sequences are SGHTA and FQGNSA. The CDR3 sequence is 16 residues long. V shed 1 base and J shed 5 bases, with 16 bases lying between them. CDR3 protein: CASSLDPTGWGDTQYF. The CDR3 DNA reads TGTGCCAGCAGCTTAGATCCAACAGGGTGGGGAGATACGCAGTATTTT.

This chain connects TRBV6-2 or TRBV6-3 to TRBJ1-5; D not certain. V gave up 10 bases and J gave up 2 bases, with 12 bases separating them. Germline values: CDR1 MNHEY, CDR2 SVGEGT. The CDR3 sequence is 13 residues long. Here the CDR3 reads CATLPRGNQPQHF. CDR3 DNA: TGTGCCACCCTCCCGCGGGGCAATCAGCCCCAGCATTTT.

A few counts support this clonotype. This chain joins TRBV15 and TRBJ2-7, with 8 bases lining up with TRBD2. The CDR3 totals 16 residues. J gave up 5 bases and V 1 base, and 10 bases lay outside the gene matches. Germline V CDR1 and CDR2: LNHNV, YYDKDF (reference sequence). The CDR3 coding sequence is TGTGCCACCAGCAGAGTACAGCGGGAGTCCCCCAACGAGCAGTACTTC. This encodes CATSRVQRESPNEQYF. The full variable domain, rest sourced from reference TRBV15 and TRBJ2-7, is DAMVIQNPRYQVTQFGKPVTLSCSQTLNHNVMYWYQQKSSQAPKLLFHYYDKDFNNEADTPDNFQSRRPNTSFCFLDIRSPGLGDTAMYLCATSRVQRESPNEQYFGPGTRLTVT.

V is TRBV19 and J is TRBJ2-1, with D unresolved. The CDR3 covers 15 residues. Per germline, CDR1 LNHDA and CDR2 SQIVND (reference sequence). V was shortened by 1 base and J by 0 bases, with 7 bases between the two germline ends. CDR3 bases: TGTGCCAGTAGTATAGTGGGGTTCTCCTACAATGAGCAGTTCTTC. Translating gives CASSIVGFSYNEQFF.

This clonotype was detected many times. The rearrangement links TRBV7-2 to TRBJ1-6; D ambiguous. Trimming pared 1 base from V and 10 bases from J, leaving 8 bases between. This CDR3 spans 13 amino acids. Germline assignment: CDR1 SGHTA and CDR2 FQGNSA. The CDR3 sequence: CASSLGAESPLHF. The CDR3 bases are TGTGCCAGCAGCTTAGGGGCAGAATCACCCCTCCACTTT.

This clonotype was recorded at least ten times. The rearrangement joins TRBV12-3 or TRBV12-4 to TRBJ2-6; D gene uncertain. Deletions cut 6 bases from V and 0 bases from J, with 3 bases between. The CDR3 sequence is 13 residues long. DNA for the CDR3: TGTGCCAGCAGACTCTCTGGGGCCAACGTCCTGACTTTC. Residues: CASRLSGANVLTF.

This clonotype was recorded at least ten times. The CDR3 sequence is CASGRNSPLHF. The CDR3 region has the DNA TGTGCCAGCGGTCGTAATTCACCCCTCCACTTT. The V gene is TRBV2, the J gene TRBJ1-6; D is unresolved. CDR3 length: 11 amino acids. Germline values: CDR1 SNHLY, CDR2 FYNNEI. Trimming removed 8 bases at V and 6 bases at J, with 5 bases between.

The chain combines TRBV5-1 with TRBJ2-6; D uncertain. CDR1 SGHRS and CDR2 YFSETQ come from the germline V gene. V gave up 1 base and J gave up 0 bases, with 11 bases separating them. CDR3 length: 17 residues. The CDR3 reads CASSLSQILSGANVLTF. Written as DNA, the CDR3 is TGCGCCAGCAGCTTGTCGCAGATCCTCTCTGGGGCCAACGTCCTGACTTTC. Variable domain in full (rest from reference TRBV5-1 and TRBJ2-6): KAGVTQTPRYLIKTRGQQVTLSCSPISGHRSVSWYQQTPGQGLQFLFEYFSETQRNKGNFPGRFSGRQFSNSRSEMNVSTLELGDSALYLCASSLSQILSGANVLTFGAGSRLTVL.

The table lists this clonotype with a few counts. The rearrangement uses TRBV5-4 and TRBJ1-2; D uncertain. CDR1 and CDR2 from the germline V gene are SGHNT and YYREEE (reference sequence). V was clipped by 2 bases and J by 7 bases, with 18 bases between them. The CDR3 is made up of 15 amino acids. The CDR3 protein is CASSFGPGKVGGYTF. The CDR3 region has the DNA TGTGCCAGCAGCTTTGGCCCGGGAAAAGTCGGTGGCTACACCTTC.

The V call is TRBV11-2, the J call TRBJ2-2, with TRBD1 as a possible D gene (5 bases). CDR3 length: 17 amino acids. Germline V gene data show CDR1 as SGHAT and CDR2 as FQNNGV. The V end lost 2 bases, the J end lost 1 base, and 14 bases lay between the germline ends. For the CDR3, the DNA is TGTGCCAGCAGCTTAAGGTTTTCGCAGGGGAACACCGGGGAGCTGTTTTTT. Protein product: CASSLRFSQGNTGELFF.

The CDR3: CASSSGQGDEQFF. Written as DNA, the CDR3 is TGTGCCAGCAGTTCGGGACAGGGGGATGAGCAGTTCTTC. The chain combines TRBV28 with TRBJ2-1, with 11 bases that match TRBD1. From germline, CDR1 is MDHEN and CDR2 SYDVKM. This CDR3 region has 13 residues. V was pared by 4 bases and J by 8 bases, with 1 base of the junction left unmatched.

The rearrangement links TRBV20-1 to TRBJ1-1; D call uncertain. Trimming took off 6 bases at V and 5 bases at J, with 10 bases between the two ends. Germline V gene data show CDR1 as DFQATT and CDR2 as SNEGSKA (reference sequence). The CDR3 is 11 amino acids. This CDR3 reads CSALRGTEAFF. The CDR3 DNA reads as TGCAGTGCCCTCCGGGGAACTGAAGCTTTCTTT.

This clonotype was recorded at least ten times. This chain joins TRBV7-9 and TRBJ1-1; D is ambiguous. The CDR3 runs to 10 residues. The V and J ends lost 5 bases and 6 bases respectively, with 4 bases between them. Germline V gene sequence: CDR1 SEHNR, CDR2 FQNEAQ (reference sequence). The CDR3 here is CASSGPEAFF. The CDR3, as DNA: TGTGCCAGCAGCGGGCCTGAAGCTTTCTTT.

This clonotype has ten or more counts. The chain employs TRBV28 and TRBJ2-4; tentatively, D is TRBD1 (5 bases). Germline V gives CDR1 MDHEN, CDR2 SYDVKM. V lost 8 bases and J 5 bases, leaving 16 bases between the germline ends. This CDR3 region has 14 residues. The CDR3 here is CASSRGPVQNIQYF. Written as DNA, the CDR3 is TGTGCCAGCTCTAGGGGCCCCGTCCAAAACATTCAGTACTTC.

This clonotype was seen at least ten times. J is TRBJ2-3 and V is TRBV20-1, with TRBD2 matching over 11 bases. The CDR3 contains 20 residues. Germline values: CDR1 DFQATT, CDR2 SNEGSKA (reference sequence). V dropped 0 bases and J dropped 4; count of bases not matched to a gene: 18. The CDR3 coding sequence is TGCAGTGCTAGAGATCCCCCGTCTAGCGGGAGGTCCCTTTCGCCAGATACGCAGTATTTT. This sequence encodes CSARDPPSSGRSLSPDTQYF.

This clonotype appeared a few times. The CDR3 loop reads CASSPDSGNTIYF. CDR3 DNA sequence: TGTGCCAGCAGTCCCGACTCTGGAAACACCATATATTTT. This chain joins TRBV12-3 or TRBV12-4 and TRBJ1-3; D uncertain. This CDR3 contains 13 residues. Trimming removed 5 bases from V and 0 bases from J, with 5 bases in between.

This clonotype came up a few times. This sequence joins TRBV7-9 and TRBJ2-7; no clear D. The germline CDR1 and CDR2 sequences are SEHNR and FQNEAQ (reference sequence). The V end was cut by 5 bases, the J end by 7 bases, with 9 bases between. The CDR3 is 11 amino acids. CDR3 sequence: CASSPRLEQYF. CDR3 nucleotides: TGTGCCAGCAGCCCGAGGCTGGAGCAGTACTTC.

This clonotype was recorded many times. The chain couples TRBV20-1 to TRBJ2-5, with D unresolved. Germline V lookup: CDR1 DFQATT, CDR2 SNEGSKA (reference sequence). The CDR3 covers 15 residues. Trimming stripped 5 bases from V and 6 bases from J, with 22 bases between. CDR3 DNA: TGCAGTGCTGGCGAGCCGAGGCCGATGATCAAGACCCAGTACTTC. Translating it yields CSAGEPRPMIKTQYF.

This clonotype was counted ten times or more. V usage is TRBV25-1 and J usage is TRBJ1-2; TRBD1 aligns across 7 bases. The J segment lost 4 bases and the V segment lost 3 bases, leaving 5 bases of the junction unmatched. Germline V gene lookup returns CDR1 MGHDK and CDR2 SYGVNS. CDR3 size: 14 residues. The CDR3 sequence: CASSEYRGGYGYTF. CDR3 nucleotide sequence: TGTGCCAGCAGTGAGTACAGGGGTGGCTATGGCTACACCTTC.

This clonotype was seen a few times. The J gene is TRBJ2-1, the V gene TRBV9; D is possibly TRBD2 (5 bases). From germline, CDR1 is SGDLS and CDR2 YYNGEE. CDR3 length: 13 amino acids. The V end was cut by 6 bases, the J end by 4 bases, with 11 bases between. The CDR3 DNA reads as TGTGCCAGCAATACGGACTCGTACAATGAGCAGTTCTTC. It yields the protein CASNTDSYNEQFF.

This clonotype occurred a few times. CDR3 loop: CASSEPQSGYTF. The DNA for the CDR3 is TGTGCCAGCAGTGAACCCCAAAGTGGCTACACCTTC. The rearrangement uses TRBV2 and TRBJ1-2, with D unresolved. The CDR3 totals 12 residues. V was cut by 2 bases and J by 7 bases, with 8 bases left in between. Germline CDR1 reads SNHLY; CDR2 reads FYNNEI.

This clonotype has at least ten counts. The CDR3 loop reads CASSYSWGSYNSPLHF. The CDR3 DNA sequence: TGTGCCAGCAGTTACTCGTGGGGGTCCTATAATTCACCCCTCCACTTT. This chain links TRBV6-5 with TRBJ1-6; TRBD1 might be the D (5 bases). The germline V gene has CDR1 MNHEY and CDR2 SVGAGI. The CDR3 extends over 16 amino acids. Trimming cost V 0 bases and J 1 base, with 7 bases left between them.

The chain is built from TRBV5-5 and TRBJ1-6; 7 positions match TRBD1. J lost 2 bases, V lost 0 bases, and 5 bases had no gene match. From germline, CDR1 is SGHKS and CDR2 YYEKEE (reference sequence). There are 17 residues in the CDR3. CDR3 bases: TGTGCCAGCAGCTTGGCCGACAGGGTGACCTATAATTCACCCCTCCACTTT. This codes for CASSLADRVTYNSPLHF.

This clonotype appeared a few times. The chain links TRBV20-1 to TRBJ1-1; 7 bases line up with TRBD1. Germline values: CDR1 DFQATT, CDR2 SNEGSKA (reference sequence). The CDR3 has 17 amino acids. V was clipped by 1 base and J by 0 bases; unmatched bases: 11. Written as DNA, the CDR3 is TGCAGTGCTAGAGTAGACAGGGATCGTTACATGAACACTGAAGCTTTCTTT. This sequence encodes CSARVDRDRYMNTEAFF.

The chain combines TRBV27 with TRBJ1-2, with D possibly being TRBD1 (5 bases). Trimming stripped 5 bases from V and 2 bases from J, with 9 bases between. The V gene's germline CDR1 is MNHEY and CDR2 SMNVEV (reference sequence). The length of the CDR3 is 13 residues. The CDR3 region is CASSPRQNYGYTF. In DNA, the CDR3 is TGTGCCAGCAGTCCCCGACAGAACTATGGCTACACCTTC.

This clonotype has ten or more counts. The genes are TRBV2 and TRBJ1-1; TRBD1 matches at 7 bases. The trim removed 8 bases at V and 0 bases at J, leaving 3 bases unmatched. The germline gives CDR1 SNHLY, CDR2 FYNNEI. The CDR3 is made up of 13 amino acids. CDR3 residues: CASGGQLNTEAFF. The CDR3 coding sequence is TGTGCCAGCGGGGGACAGCTGAACACTGAAGCTTTCTTT.

At least ten counts were recorded for this clonotype. The CDR3 region has the DNA TGTGCCAGCTCACCACAGGGGGACTATGGCTACACCTTC. Translating gives CASSPQGDYGYTF. The V call is TRBV18, the J call TRBJ1-2, with TRBD1 as a possible D gene (6 bases). CDR3 size: 13 residues. Trimming shortened V by 1 base and J by 3 bases, and 6 bases separated the two germline ends. Germline-derived CDR1 and CDR2 are KGHSH and LQKENI.